This T cell receptor (beta chain) was recovered during a study of cytomegalovirus exposure and HLA in healthy donors (dated by TCRdb to 2016 to 2017). Turning to the overall study: An earlier analysis of roughly 500 of the donors reported approximately 300 Gb of sequence data and 95 million to 130 million unique TCR beta sequences obtained from roughly 180 million T cells. Approximately 310 gigabases of sequencing data and approximately 80 million unique TCR sequences were included in an early release covering about 600 HLA-typed donors. Among the approximately 400 genotyped donors, around 81% belonged to the genetic ancestry cluster associated with self-reported Caucasian donors. The study was designed to test whether signatures of past pathogen exposure could be identified by cataloging public T cell receptors. The study used immunosequencing to profile the T cell repertoires of approximately 640 subjects and linked those repertoires to cytomegalovirus serostatus. Along with the roughly 610-subject first cohort, a separate validation cohort of over a hundred different subjects was used. High-throughput TCR immunosequencing, statistical association of individual TCRs with disease status, and machine learning were combined to predict cytomegalovirus infection status. In a later analysis, previously published TCR beta repertoires from hundreds of donors were re-analyzed and high-resolution HLA genotyping was added so that TCR occurrence patterns could be studied. In the later analysis, no new phenotypic data were used to find candidate immune exposures; instead, reliance was placed on TCR beta sequences and their occurrence across donors. An earlier analysis of around 580 of the donors used high-throughput TCR beta sequencing to judge whether each TCR beta V gene segment behaved as functional or pseudogenic. Donor age, sex, ethnicity and CMV serostatus were collected together with the repertoire data. A later genetic analysis used genome-wide SNP genotypes for about three fifths of the 666 donors, treating that subset as a discovery cohort. Every repertoire in the discovery cohort had been generated on one and the same sequencing platform. HLA typing included class I and class II loci at four-digit resolution. Typing coverage varied by locus: about 620-630 donors for A, B, C, DRB1 and DQB1; about 520 for DQA1; more than 600 for DPA1; under 490 for DPB1. Because of strong linkage in the cohort, four or five DR-DQ haplotypes were treated as single units for association and clustering. On average, about 240,000 unique TCR beta nucleotide sequences were sequenced per donor among fewer than 500 genotyped donors of the cohort, with 15% to 20% of those sequences being non-productive.

CDR1 is given as KGHSH and CDR2 as LQKENI, both from the germline V gene. V loses 2 bases at its end and J loses 3 bases; junction bases beyond the gene matches: 10. The CDR3 has 17 amino acids, counting the end cysteine and phenylalanine. CDR3 DNA only is kept here, 51 bases in frame from base 1. Libraries were prepared through the immunoSEQ multiplex PCR assay. The multiplex PCR relied on a mix of 60 forward primers for TCR Vbeta segments and 13 reverse primers for TCR Jbeta segments. A multiplex PCR assay on genomic DNA amplified the CDR3 region of rearranged TCR beta genes. Amplified TCR beta libraries were sequenced as 87-base-pair reads on the Illumina HiSeq System. Turning to the authors' computational methods: A later analysis tallied approximately 87 million unique TCR beta chains across the 700 or so repertoires, and about 10 million of those chains were shared by two or more donors. To remove PCR and sequencing errors, raw reads were error-corrected and collapsed into unique sequences using a nearest-neighbor algorithm that merged closely related sequences. To assign V, D and J gene segments, CDR3 sequences were aligned to IMGT reference sequences. For a sequence to be retained, a match of at least six nucleotides to both a V gene segment and a J gene segment was required. Rearrangements were called productive when the CDR3 lacked stop codons and stayed in frame with V and J; all others were non-productive. Following IMGT convention, CDR3 was defined as the stretch from the second conserved V-encoded cysteine up to the conserved J-encoded phenylalanine. In an earlier analysis of approximately 500 of the donors, sequences lacking an unambiguous match to a single V gene segment were excluded. An earlier analysis of some 610 of the donors called V segments functional above 56.7% productive rearrangements and segregating when the between-donor standard deviation exceeded 5%. A statistical classification framework was built for diagnosing cytomegalovirus status from the catalog of TCR beta chain sequences. In a later analysis, TCR nucleotide sequences were compared against IMGT/GENE-DB human TR gene sequences so that V and J genes could be assigned. The TCRdist pipeline was used in a later analysis to assign CDR3 sequences and most-parsimonious VDJ recombination scenarios. In a later analysis, each TCR beta chain was defined by its CDR3 amino acid sequence together with its V-gene family, and reads without a unique V-gene family were excluded. To address suspected cross-contamination and a sequencing artifact, a later analysis removed 592 highly shared, low-generation-probability nucleotide sequences. For each public chain, a later analysis derived a clonal expansion index from normalized ranks of inferred template counts within each repertoire. In a later analysis, generation probabilities were computed with a VDJ recombination model fitted to out-of-frame rearrangements, and the resulting probabilities were checked against IGoR. Hypergeometric tests were used in a later analysis to score TCR-TCR, TCR-HLA and TCR-CMV co-occurrence, with a repertoire-size bias correction applied to the TCR pairs. To estimate false discovery rates, a later analysis permuted the HLA or CMV assignments 20 times. In a later analysis, co-occurring TCRs were grouped using DBSCAN, and TCRdist sequence similarity was added for clustering within HLA-allele-positive subsets. Repertoires with fewer than 30,000 or more than 120,000 public chains were left out of co-occurrence clustering, as were a handful of repertoires with anomalous nucleotide sharing. TCRdb stores this immuneACCESS table with in-frame sequences only. Part of the clones is absent; in the studies checked, under half of the shortfall reflects unresolved V genes, and no reason is known for the rest. V and J calls and clone size are given by that table; D and trimming were obtained from the DNA. The sample table shows 100,000 to 150,000 clones, and less than 85% are seen once. The ten largest account for approximately 2.1% of the sample.

The cohort comprised fewer than 750 healthy bone marrow donors. All cohort members were sampled while nominally healthy, although unrecorded immune exposures were likely present. The donor tested CMV seropositive and was one of the 289 seropositive cohort members. Each donor provided a peripheral blood sample, and peripheral blood mononuclear cells were used for TCR beta sequencing. Genomic DNA was extracted from the blood cell samples with the Qiagen DNeasy Blood Extraction Kit. Concerning this clone itself: Its antigen remains undetermined. Per-base quality was not reported, and no clone a single base away is much larger than it.

The paper as a whole reports these results and caveats: HLA typing was unavailable for some donors at each locus, so association tests used only the typed subset. Some IMGT-functional V segments, including TRBV6-2 and TRBV6-3, could not be distinguished by the 87-base-pair reads and were therefore excluded. V-gene and J-gene trimming of TCR beta chains was associated with a missense DCLRE1C variant in a later genetic analysis, and the association was replicated in an independent cohort. Most TCR sequences were observed very rarely across donors, whereas some public TCRs were present in many individuals. A further reported finding was that TCR beta sequences accurately predicted the HLA-A and HLA-B alleles for most subjects in the first cohort. In a later analysis, around 17,000 TCR beta sequences were associated with specific HLA alleles at a false discovery rate of 0.05. Several of the top co-occurrence clusters appeared to be linked to parvovirus B19, influenza, CMV and Epstein-Barr virus, according to a later analysis. According to a later analysis, most CMV-associated TCR beta chains appeared to be HLA-restricted, and the HLA associations seemed to be driven largely by CMV exposure. Linkage disequilibrium might explain the correlated functional status among segregating V segments, but an unknown experimental factor could not be excluded. When HLA alleles, especially DR and DQ, strongly co-occurred, TCR associations were difficult to assign to individual alleles. In an earlier analysis of under 600 of the donors, most TCR beta V segments were observed in productive rearrangements about 87% or about 30% of the time, broadly matching IMGT annotations. The authors suggested that the approach could potentially be extended to other disease states and immunological phenotypes. Only TCR beta chains were sequenced in this cohort, and the absence of alpha or paired-chain data limited detectable features. In the study, about 150 TCR beta chains were listed as associated with cytomegalovirus. A cluster of highly shared sequence variants was judged likely to represent a technical artifact of the sequencing pipeline. In a later genetic analysis, fewer N-insertions in productive TCRs were reported among donors in an Asian-associated ancestry cluster than the roughly 670-donor mean. According to a later analysis, TCR association rates differed among HLA loci, with DRB1 alleles showing the most associated TCRs and HLA-C alleles showing the fewest. For the cohort, immune exposure information was limited to CMV serostatus. Compared with equally common non-associated chains, HLA-associated TCR beta chains in a later analysis were more clonally expanded and had lower generation probabilities. Seventeen rarely observed V segments, including chromosome 9 orphons, were excluded from the earlier analysis of several hundred of the donors because counts were too low. Cytomegalovirus status was reported to be diagnosed by the classifier with high specificity and sensitivity in both the original and validation cohorts. The presence/absence analyses assumed that sequencing depth was roughly uniform across donors, and that assumption may not be true. In vitro tests confirmed that three of the cytomegalovirus-associated TCR beta chains recognize cytomegalovirus antigens.

The source material was PBMCs. The chain is made from TRBV18 and TRBJ2-7; 10 bases in the junction line up with TRBD2. The TCR originated in a woman in her forties in good health and CMV-seropositive. The bases are TGTGCCAGCTCACCAGTGCGAGCGGGAGGGACGTACTACGAGCAGTACTTC. Its protein product is CASSPVRAGGTYYEQYF.